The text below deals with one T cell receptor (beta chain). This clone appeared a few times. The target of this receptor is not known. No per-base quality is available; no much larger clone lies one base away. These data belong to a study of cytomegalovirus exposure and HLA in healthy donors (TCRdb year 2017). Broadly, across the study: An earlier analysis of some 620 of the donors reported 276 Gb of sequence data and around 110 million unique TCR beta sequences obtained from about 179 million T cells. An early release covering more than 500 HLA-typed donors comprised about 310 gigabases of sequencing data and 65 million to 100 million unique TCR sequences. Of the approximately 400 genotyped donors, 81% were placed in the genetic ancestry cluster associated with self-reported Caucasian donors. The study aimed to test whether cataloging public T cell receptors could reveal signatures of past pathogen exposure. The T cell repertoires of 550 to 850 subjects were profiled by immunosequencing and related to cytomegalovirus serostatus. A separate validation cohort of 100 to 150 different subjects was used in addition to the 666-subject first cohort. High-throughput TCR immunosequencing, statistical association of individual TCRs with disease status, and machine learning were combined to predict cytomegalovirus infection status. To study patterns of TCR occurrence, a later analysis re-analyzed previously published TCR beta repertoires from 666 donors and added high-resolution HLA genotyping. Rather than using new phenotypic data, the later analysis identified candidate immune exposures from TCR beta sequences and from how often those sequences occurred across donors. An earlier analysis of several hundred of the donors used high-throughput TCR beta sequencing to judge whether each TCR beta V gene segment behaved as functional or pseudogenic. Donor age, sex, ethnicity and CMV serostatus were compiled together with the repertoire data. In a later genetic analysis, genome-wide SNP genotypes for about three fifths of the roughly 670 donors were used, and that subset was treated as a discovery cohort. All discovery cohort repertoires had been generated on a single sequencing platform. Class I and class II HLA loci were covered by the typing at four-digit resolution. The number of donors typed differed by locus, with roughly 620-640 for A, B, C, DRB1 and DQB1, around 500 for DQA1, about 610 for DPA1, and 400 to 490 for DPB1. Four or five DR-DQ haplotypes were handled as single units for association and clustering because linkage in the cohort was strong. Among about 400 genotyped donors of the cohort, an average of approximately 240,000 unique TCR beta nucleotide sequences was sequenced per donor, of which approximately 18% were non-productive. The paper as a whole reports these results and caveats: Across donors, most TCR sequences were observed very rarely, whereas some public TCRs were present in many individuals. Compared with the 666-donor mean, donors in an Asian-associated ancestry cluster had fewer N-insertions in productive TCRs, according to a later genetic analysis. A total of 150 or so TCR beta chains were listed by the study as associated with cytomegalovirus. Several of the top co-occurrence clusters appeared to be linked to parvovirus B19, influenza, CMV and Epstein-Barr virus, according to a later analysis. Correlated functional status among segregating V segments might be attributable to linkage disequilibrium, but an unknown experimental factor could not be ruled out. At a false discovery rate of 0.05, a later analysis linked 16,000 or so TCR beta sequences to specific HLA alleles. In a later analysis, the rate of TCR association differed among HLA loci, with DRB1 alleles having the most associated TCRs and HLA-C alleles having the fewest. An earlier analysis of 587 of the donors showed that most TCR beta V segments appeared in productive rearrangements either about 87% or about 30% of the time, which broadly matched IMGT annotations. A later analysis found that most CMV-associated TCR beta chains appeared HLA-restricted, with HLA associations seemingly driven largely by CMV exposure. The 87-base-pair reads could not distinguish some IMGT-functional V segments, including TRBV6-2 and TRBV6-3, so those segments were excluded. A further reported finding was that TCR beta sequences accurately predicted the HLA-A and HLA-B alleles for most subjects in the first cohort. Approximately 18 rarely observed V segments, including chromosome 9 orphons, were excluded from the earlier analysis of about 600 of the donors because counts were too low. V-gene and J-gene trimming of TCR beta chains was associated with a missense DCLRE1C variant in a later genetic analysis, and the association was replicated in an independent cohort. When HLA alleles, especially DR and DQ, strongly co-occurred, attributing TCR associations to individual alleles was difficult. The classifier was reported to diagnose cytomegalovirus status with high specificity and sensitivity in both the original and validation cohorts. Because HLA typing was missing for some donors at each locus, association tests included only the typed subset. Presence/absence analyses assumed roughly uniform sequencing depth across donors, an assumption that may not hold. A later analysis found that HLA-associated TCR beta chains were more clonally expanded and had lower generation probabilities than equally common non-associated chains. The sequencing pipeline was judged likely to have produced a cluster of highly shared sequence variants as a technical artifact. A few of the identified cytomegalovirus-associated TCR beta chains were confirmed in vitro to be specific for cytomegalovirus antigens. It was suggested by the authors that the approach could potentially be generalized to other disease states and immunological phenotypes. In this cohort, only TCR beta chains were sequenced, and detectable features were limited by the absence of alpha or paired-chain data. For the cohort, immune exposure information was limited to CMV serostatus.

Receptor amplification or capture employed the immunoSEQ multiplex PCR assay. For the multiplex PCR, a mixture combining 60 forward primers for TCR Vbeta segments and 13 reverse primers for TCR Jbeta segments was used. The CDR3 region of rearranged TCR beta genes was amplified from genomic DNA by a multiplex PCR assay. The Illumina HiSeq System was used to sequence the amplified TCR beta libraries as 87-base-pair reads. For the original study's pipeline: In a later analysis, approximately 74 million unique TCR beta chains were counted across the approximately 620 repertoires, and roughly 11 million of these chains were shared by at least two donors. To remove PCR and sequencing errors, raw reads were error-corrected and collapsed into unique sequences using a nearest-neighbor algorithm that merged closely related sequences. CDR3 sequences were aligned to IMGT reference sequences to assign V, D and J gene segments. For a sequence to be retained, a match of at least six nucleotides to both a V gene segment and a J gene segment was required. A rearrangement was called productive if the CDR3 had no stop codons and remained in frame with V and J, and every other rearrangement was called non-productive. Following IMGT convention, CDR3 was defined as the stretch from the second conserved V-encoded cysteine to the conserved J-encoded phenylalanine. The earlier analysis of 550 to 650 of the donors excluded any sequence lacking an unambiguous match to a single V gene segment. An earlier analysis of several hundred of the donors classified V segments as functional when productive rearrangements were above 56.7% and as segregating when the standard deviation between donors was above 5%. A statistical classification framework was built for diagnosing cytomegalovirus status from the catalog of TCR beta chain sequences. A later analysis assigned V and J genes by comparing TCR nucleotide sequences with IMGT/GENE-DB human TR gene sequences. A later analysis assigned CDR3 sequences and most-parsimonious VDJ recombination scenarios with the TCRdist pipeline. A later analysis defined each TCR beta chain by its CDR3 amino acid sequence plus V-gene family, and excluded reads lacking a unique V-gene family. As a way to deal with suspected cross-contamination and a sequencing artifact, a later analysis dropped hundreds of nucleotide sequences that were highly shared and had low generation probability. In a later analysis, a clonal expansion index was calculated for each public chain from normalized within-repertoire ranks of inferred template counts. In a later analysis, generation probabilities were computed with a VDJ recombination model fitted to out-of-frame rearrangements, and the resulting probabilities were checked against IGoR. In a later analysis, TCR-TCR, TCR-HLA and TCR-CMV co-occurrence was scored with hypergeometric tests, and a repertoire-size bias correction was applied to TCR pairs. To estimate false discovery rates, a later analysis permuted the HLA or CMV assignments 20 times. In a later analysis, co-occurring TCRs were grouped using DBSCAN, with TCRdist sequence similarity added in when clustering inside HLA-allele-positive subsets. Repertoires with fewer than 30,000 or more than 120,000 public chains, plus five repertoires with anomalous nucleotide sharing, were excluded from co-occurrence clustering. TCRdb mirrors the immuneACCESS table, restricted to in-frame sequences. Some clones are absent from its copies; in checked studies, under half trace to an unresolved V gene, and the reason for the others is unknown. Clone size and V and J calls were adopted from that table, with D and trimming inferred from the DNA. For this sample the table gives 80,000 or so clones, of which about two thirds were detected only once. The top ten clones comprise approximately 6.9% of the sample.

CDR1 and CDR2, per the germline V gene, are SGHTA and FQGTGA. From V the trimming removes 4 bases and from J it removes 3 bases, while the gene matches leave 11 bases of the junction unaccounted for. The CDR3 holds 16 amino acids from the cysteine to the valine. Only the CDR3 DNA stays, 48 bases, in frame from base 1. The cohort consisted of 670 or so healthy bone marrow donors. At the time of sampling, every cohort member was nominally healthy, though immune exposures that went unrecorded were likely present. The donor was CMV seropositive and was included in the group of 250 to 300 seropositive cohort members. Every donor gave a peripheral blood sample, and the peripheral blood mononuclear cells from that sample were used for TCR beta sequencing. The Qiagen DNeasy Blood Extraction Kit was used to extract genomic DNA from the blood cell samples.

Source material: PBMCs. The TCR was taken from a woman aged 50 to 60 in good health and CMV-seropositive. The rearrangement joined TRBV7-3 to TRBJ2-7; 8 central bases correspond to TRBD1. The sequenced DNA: TGTGCCAGCAGCTCAATCACGGGACAGGCCTTCTACGAGCAGTACGTC. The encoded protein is CASSSITGQAFYEQYV.